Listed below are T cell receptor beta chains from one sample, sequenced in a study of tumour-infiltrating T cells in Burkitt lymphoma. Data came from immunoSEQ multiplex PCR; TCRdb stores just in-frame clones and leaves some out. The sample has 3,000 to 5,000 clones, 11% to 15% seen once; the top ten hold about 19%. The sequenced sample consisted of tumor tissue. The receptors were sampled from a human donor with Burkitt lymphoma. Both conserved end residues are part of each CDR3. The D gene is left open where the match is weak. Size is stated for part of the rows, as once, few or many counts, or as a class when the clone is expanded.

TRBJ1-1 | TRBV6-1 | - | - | TGTGCCAGCAGTGAAGAGGAGACGGCAAACACTGAAGCTTTCTTT | CASSEEETANTEAFF
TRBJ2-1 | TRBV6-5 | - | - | TGTGCCAGCAGTTACTCGGGGCAGGGCTACAATGAGCAGTTCTTC | CASSYSGQGYNEQFF
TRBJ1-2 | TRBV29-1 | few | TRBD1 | TGCAGCGTTGGGACAGGGCTGTCCTATGGCTACACCTTC | CSVGTGLSYGYTF
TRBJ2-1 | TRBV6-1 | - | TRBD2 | TGTGCCAGCAGTGATGAGCGGGAGGGCGATGAGCAGTTCTTC | CASSDEREGDEQFF
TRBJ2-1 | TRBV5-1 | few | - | TGCGCCAGCAGCTTGGGAGGCGGAGGAGGGTACAATGAGCAGTTCTTC | CASSLGGGGGYNEQFF
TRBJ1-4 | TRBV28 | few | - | TGTGCCAGCAATCCCCAGGGGAATGAAAAACTGTTTTTT | CASNPQGNEKLFF
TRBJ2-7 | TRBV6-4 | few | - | TGTGCCAGCAGTGACCCGACTGGAATCTCCTACGAGCAGTACTTC | CASSDPTGISYEQYF
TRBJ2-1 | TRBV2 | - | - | TGTGCCAGCAGTGGGGGCCTAGGAAGGTTCAATGAGCAGTTCTTC | CASSGGLGRFNEQFF
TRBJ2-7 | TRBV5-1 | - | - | TGCGCCAGCAGCACTGACGCGGCTGGGGAGCAGTACTTC | CASSTDAAGEQYF
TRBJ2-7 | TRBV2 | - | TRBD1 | TGTGCCAGCAGCCTAGGGACAGGGCGCGAGCAGTACTTC | CASSLGTGREQYF
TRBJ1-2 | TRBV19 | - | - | TGTGCCAGTATTCGGGGCCCCGAATGGCCAAACTATGGCTACACCTTC | CASIRGPEWPNYGYTF
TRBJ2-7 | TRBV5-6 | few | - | TGTGCCAGCAGCCGGCAGGGTCAGGACGAGCAGTACTTC | CASSRQGQDEQYF
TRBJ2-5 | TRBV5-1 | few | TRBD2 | TGCGCCAGCAGCTTTGAGACTAGCGGCCGAGGGACCCAGTACTTC | CASSFETSGRGTQYF
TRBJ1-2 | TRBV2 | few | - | TGTGCCAGCAGCTATACTGCACCGCCGCCCTATGGCTACACCTTC | CASSYTAPPPYGYTF
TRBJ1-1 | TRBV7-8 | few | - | TGTGCCAGCAGTTTTGAGACCCCGCTGAACACTGAAGCTTTCTTT | CASSFETPLNTEAFF
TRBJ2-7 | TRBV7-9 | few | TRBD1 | TGTGCCAGCAGCTTAGGACAGGGGGTCATCTACGAGCAGTACTTC | CASSLGQGVIYEQYF
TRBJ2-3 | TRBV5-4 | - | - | TGTGCCAGCAGCCCCAGCCGCTGGAGGGGGCTAACGGATACGCAGTATTTT | CASSPSRWRGLTDTQYF
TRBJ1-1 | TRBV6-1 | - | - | TGTGCCAGCAGTGAGTCAGGTGAAGCTTTCTTT | CASSESGEAFF
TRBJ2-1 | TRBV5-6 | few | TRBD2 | TGTGCCAGCAGCTTCGGGGGGAGCTCCTACAATGAGCAGTTCTTC | CASSFGGSSYNEQFF
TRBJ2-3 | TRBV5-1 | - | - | TGCGCCAGCAGCTTGGAAGCGGTCAGCGATACGCAGTATTTT | CASSLEAVSDTQYF
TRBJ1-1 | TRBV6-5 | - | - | TGTGCCAGCAGTCGACCGGAACAGAGTTACACTGAAGCTTTCTTT | CASSRPEQSYTEAFF
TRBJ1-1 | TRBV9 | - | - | TGTGCCAGCAGCGTGGACCAAGGGGGCACTGAAGCTTTCTTT | CASSVDQGGTEAFF
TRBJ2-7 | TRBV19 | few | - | TGTGCCAGTAGAACCCGACACGAGGGGGGTACCTACGAGCAGTACTTC | CASRTRHEGGTYEQYF
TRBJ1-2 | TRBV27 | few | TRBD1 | TGTGCCAGCAGTTCCGACAGGGTTTATGGCTACACCTTC | CASSSDRVYGYTF
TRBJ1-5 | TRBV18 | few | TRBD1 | TGTGCCAGCTCACCCAACAACAGGGGAAGCAATCAGCCCCAGCATTTT | CASSPNNRGSNQPQHF
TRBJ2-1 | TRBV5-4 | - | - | TGTGCCAGCAGCTCCGAATTAGCGCGCTCCTACAATGAGCAGTTCTTC | CASSSELARSYNEQFF
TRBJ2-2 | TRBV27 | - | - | TGTGCCAGCAGTTGGGGCGGGGAGCTGTTTTTT | CASSWGGELFF
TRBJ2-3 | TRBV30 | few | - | TGTGCCTGGAGCAACGGCGCGGGGGCTAGCACAGATACGCAGTATTTT | CAWSNGAGASTDTQYF
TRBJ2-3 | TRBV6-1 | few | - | TGTGCCAGTACCTTAGGACACTCTAGCACAGATACGCAGTATTTT | CASTLGHSSTDTQYF
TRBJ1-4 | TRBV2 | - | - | TGTGCCAGCAGCCCGACTCGGGACGGTCAAAAACTGTTTTTT | CASSPTRDGQKLFF
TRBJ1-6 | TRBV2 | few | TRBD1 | TGTGCCAGCAATTCGGACAGGGGGCGGGGTTCACCCCTCCACTTT | CASNSDRGRGSPLHF
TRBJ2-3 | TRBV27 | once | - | TGTGCCAGCAGTGGGGGAGCTGGCGCCGGGGTAACAGATACGCAGTATTTT | CASSGGAGAGVTDTQYF
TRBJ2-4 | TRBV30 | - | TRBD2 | TGTGCCTGGAGTGTAGCGGGGGGGAACATTCAGTACTTC | CAWSVAGGNIQYF
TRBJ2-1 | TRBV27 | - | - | TGTGCCAGCAGCCATATAGGGGAGCGGTATGAGCAGTTCTTC | CASSHIGERYEQFF
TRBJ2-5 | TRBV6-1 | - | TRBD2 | TGTGCCAGCAGTGAACTCACTAGCGGGGGGCCAAGAGATACCCAGTACTTC | CASSELTSGGPRDTQYF
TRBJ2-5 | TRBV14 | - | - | TGTGCCAGCAGCCAAGGGGCAGGGTACCAAGAGACCCAGTACTTC | CASSQGAGYQETQYF
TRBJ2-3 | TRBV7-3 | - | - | TGTGCCAGCAGCTTAACAGGGGGTAGCACAGATACGCAGTATTTT | CASSLTGGSTDTQYF
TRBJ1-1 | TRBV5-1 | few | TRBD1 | TGCGCCAGCAGCTTCCGACAGGGAGGTGGGGACACTGAAGCTTTCTTT | CASSFRQGGGDTEAFF
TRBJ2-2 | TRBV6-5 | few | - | TGTGCCAGCAAGGGACTCCAAACCGGGGAGCTGTTTTTT | CASKGLQTGELFF
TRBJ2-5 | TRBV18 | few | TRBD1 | TGTGCCAGCTCACCAACGACAGGGGTAGGAGAGACCCAGTACTTC | CASSPTTGVGETQYF
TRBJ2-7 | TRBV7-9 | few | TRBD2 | TGTGCCAGCAGCTCCGGACTAGGACTCTCCTACGAGCAGTACTTC | CASSSGLGLSYEQYF
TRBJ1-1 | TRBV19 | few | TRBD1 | TGTGCCAGTAAGCAGGGGGGGGACACTGAAGCTTTCTTT | CASKQGGDTEAFF
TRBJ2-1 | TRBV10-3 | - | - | TGTGCCATCAGTGAGTCGATGGCCGGGGACCACAATGAGCAGTTCTTC | CAISESMAGDHNEQFF
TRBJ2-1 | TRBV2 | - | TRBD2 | TGTGCCAGCAGACTAGCGGGGGGCCCTTGGAATGAGCAGTTCTTC | CASRLAGGPWNEQFF
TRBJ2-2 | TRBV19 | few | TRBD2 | TGTGCCAGTACTACTCTGACCGACTCTCTAGCGGGGGGGCCTCCCGGGGAGCTGTTTTTT | CASTTLTDSLAGGPPGELFF
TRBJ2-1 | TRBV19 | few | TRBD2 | TGTGCCAGTAGTTACTTGATAGCGGGAGGAAAAAACAATGAGCAGTTCTTC | CASSYLIAGGKNNEQFF
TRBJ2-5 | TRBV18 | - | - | TGTGCCAGCTCATCAAAAGAGACCCAGTACTTC | CASSSKETQYF
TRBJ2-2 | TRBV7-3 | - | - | TGTGCCAGCAGCTTTAGGACGGGGAACACCGGGGAGCTGTTTTTT | CASSFRTGNTGELFF
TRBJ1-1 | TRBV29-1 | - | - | TGCAGCGTTGTGGACCACGGTTGGGGAGCTTTTTTT | CSVVDHGWGAFF
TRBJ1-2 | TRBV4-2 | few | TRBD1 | TGTGCCAGCAGCCGAAAAGAATTGGGGGGAACAGGGGCCGAACCCTATGGCTACACCTTC | CASSRKELGGTGAEPYGYTF
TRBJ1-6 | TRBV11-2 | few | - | TGTACCAGCAGCTCGACAGGACAGCTCAATTCACCCCTCCACTTT | CTSSSTGQLNSPLHF
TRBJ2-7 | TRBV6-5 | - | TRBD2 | TGTGCCACTAGACTAGCGGGACCCCACGAGCAGTACTTC | CATRLAGPHEQYF
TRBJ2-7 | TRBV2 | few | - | TGTGCCAGCAGTGAAGCGGCAGGGAGAGAATACGAGCAGTATTTC | CASSEAAGREYEQYF
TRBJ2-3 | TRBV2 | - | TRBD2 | TGTGCCAGCAGCGGGGGGGCCGCAGATACGCAGTATTTT | CASSGGAADTQYF
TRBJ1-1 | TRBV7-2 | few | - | TGTGCCAGCAGCTCCAGGGGAGTTTACACTGAAGCTTTCTTT | CASSSRGVYTEAFF